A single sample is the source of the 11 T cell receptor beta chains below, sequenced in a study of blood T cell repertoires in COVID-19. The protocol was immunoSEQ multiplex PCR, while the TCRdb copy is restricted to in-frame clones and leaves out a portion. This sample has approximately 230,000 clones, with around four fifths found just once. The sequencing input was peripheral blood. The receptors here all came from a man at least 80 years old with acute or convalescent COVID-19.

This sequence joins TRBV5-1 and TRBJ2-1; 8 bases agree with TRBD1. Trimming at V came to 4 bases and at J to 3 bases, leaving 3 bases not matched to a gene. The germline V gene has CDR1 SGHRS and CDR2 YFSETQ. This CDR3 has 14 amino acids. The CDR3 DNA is TGCGCCAGCAGCCAACAGGGGGGCTACAATGAGCAGTTCTTC. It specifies CASSQQGGYNEQFF.

CDR3 bases: TGCGCCAGCAGCTGGGGACTAGCGGGAGGCGTAGAGACCCAGTACTTC. Translation gives CASSWGLAGGVETQYF. The chain links TRBV5-1 to TRBJ2-5; TRBD2 matches 15 bases. The germline CDR1 and CDR2 sequences are SGHRS and YFSETQ. Trimming removed 3 bases from V and 4 bases from J; junction bases left unmatched: 4. CDR3 length: 16 residues.

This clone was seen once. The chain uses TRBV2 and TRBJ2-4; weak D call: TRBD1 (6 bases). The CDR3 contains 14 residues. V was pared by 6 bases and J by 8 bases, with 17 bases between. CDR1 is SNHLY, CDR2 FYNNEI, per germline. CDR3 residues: CASRQQGYRDIQYF. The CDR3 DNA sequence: TGTGCCAGCAGGCAACAGGGATATCGGGACATTCAGTACTTC. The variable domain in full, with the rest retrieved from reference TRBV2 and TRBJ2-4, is EPEVTQTPSHQVTQMGQEVILRCVPISNHLYFYWYRQILGQKVEFLVSFYNNEISEKSEIFDDQFSVERPDGSNFTLKIRSTKLEDSAMYFCASRQQGYRDIQYFGAGTRLSVL.

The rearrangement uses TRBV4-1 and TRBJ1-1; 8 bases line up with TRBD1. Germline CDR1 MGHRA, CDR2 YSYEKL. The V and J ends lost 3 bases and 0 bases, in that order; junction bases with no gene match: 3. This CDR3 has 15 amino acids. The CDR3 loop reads CASSHGQGLNTEAFF. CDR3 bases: TGCGCCAGCAGCCACGGACAGGGTTTGAACACTGAAGCTTTCTTT.

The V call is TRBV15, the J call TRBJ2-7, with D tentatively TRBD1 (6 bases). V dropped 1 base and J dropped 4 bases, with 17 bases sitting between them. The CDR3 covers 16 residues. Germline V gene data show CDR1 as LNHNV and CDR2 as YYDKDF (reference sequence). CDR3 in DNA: TGTGCCACCAGCAGAGGGACTCAAAGGGGGATTTACGAGCAGTACTTC. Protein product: CATSRGTQRGIYEQYF.

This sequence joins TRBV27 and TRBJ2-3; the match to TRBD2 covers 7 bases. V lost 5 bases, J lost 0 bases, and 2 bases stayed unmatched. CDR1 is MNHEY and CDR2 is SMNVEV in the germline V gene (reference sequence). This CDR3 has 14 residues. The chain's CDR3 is CASSIAGSTDTQYF. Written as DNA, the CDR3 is TGTGCCAGCAGTATAGCGGGTAGCACAGATACGCAGTATTTT.

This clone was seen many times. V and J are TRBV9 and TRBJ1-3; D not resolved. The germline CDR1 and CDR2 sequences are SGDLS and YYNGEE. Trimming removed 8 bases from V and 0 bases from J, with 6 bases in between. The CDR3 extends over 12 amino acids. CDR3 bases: TGTGCCAGTAGCCGCTCTGGAAACACCATATATTTT. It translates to CASSRSGNTIYF.

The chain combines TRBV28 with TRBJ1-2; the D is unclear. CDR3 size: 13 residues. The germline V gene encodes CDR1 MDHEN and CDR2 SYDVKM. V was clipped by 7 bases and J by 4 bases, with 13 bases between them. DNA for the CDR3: TGTGCCAGCACCCCGGTGAGCATCTATGGCTACACCTTC. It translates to CASTPVSIYGYTF.

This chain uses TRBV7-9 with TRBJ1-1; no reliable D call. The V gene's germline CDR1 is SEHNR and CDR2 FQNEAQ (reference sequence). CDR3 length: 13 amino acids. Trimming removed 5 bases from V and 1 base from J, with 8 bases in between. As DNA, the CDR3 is TGTGCCAGCAGCCGAAGCGAGAACACTGAAGCTTTCTTT. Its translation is CASSRSENTEAFF.

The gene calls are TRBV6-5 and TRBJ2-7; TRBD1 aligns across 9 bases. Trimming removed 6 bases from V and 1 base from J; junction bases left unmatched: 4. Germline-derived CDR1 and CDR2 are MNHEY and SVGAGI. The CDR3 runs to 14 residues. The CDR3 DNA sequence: TGTGCCAGCAGAGGGACAGGGCATTCCTACGAGCAGTACTTC. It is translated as CASRGTGHSYEQYF.

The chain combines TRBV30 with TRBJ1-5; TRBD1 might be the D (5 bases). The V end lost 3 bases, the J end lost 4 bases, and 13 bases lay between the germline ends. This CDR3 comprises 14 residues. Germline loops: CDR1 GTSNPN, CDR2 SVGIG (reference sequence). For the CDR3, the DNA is TGTGCCTGGAGAGCCTCCCGGGGGAATCAGCCCCAGCATTTT. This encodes CAWRASRGNQPQHF. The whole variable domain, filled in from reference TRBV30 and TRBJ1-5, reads SQTIHQWPATLVQPVGSPLSLECTVEGTSNPNLYWYRQAAGRGLQLLFYSVGIGQISSEVPQNLSASRPQDRQFILSSKKLLLSDSGFYLCAWRASRGNQPQHFGDGTRLSIL.